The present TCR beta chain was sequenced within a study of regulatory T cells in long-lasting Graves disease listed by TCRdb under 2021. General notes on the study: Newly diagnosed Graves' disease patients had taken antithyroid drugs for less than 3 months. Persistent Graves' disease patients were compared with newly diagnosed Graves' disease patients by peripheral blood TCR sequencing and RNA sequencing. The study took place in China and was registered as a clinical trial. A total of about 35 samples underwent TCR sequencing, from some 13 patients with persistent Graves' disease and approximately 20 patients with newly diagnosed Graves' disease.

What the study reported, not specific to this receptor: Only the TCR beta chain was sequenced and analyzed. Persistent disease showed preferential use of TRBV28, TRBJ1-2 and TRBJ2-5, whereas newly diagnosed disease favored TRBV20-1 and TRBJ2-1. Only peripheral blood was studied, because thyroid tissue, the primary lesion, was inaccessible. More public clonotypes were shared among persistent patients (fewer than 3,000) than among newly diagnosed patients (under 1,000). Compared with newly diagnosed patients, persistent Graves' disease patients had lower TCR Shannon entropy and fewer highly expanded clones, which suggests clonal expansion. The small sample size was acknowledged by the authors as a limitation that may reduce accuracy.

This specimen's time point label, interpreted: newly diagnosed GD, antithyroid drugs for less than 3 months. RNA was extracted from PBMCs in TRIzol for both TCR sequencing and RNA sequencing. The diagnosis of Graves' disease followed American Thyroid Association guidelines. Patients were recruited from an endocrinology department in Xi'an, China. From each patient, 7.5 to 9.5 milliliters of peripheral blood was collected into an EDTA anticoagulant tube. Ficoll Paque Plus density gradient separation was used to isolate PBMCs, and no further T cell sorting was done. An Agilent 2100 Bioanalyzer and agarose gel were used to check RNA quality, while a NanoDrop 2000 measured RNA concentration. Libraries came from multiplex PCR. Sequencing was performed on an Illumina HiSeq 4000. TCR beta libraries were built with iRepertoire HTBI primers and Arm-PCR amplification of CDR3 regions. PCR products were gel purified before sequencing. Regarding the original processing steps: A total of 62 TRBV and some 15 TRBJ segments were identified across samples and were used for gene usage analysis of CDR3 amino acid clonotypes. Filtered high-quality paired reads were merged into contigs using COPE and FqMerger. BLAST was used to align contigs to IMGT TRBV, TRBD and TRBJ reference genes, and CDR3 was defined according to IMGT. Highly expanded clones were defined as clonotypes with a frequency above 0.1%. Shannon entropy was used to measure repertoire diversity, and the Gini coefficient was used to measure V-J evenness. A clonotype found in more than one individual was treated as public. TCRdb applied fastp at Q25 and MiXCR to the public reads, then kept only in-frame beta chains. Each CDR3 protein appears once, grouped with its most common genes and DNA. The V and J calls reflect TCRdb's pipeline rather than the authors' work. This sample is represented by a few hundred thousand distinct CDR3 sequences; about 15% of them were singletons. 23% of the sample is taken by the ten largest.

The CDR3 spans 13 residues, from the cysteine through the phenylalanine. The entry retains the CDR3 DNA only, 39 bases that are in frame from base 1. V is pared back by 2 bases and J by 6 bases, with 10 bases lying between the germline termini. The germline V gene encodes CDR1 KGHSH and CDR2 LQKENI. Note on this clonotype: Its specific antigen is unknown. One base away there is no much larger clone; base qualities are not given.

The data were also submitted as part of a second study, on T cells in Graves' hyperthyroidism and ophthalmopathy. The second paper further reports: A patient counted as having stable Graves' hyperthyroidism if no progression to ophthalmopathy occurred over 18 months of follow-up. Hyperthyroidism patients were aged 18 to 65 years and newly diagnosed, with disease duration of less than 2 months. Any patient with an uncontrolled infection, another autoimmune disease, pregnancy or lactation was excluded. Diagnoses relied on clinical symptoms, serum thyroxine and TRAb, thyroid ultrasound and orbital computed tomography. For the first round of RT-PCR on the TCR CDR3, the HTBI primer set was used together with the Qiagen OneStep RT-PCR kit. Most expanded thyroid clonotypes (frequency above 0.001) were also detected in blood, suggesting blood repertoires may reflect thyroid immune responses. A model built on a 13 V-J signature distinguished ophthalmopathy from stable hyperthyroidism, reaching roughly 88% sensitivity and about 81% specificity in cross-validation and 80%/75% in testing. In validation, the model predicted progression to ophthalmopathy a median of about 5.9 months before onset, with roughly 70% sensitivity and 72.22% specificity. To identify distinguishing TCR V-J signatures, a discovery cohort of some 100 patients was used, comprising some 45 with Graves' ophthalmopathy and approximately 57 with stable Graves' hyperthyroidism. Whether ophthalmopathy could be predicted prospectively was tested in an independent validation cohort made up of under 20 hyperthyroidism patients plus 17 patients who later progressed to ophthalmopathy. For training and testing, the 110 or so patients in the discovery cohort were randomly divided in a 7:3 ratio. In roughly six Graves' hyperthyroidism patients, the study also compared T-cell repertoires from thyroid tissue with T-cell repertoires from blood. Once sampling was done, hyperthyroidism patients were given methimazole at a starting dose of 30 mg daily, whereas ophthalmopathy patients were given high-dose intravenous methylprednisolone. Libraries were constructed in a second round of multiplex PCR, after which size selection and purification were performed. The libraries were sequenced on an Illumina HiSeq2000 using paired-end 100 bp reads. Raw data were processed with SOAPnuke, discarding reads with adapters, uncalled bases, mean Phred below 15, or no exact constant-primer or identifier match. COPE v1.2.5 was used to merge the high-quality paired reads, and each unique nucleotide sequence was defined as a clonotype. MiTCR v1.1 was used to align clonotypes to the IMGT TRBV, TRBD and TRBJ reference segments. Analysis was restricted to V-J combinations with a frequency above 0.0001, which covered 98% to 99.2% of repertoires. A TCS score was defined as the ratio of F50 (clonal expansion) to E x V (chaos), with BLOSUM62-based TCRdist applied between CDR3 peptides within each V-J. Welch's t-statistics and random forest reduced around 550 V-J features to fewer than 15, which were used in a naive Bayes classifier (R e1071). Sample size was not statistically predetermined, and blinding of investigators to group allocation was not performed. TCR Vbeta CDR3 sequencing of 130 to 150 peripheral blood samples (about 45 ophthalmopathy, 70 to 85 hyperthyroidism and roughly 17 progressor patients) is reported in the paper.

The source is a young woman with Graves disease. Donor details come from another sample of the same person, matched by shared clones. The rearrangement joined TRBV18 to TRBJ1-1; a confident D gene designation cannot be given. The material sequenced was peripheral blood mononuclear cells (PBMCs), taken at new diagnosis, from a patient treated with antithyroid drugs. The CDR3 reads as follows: CASSPVMLSEAFF. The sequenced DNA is TGTGCCAGCTCACCAGTCATGCTCTCTGAAGCTTTCTTT.